A selection of T cell receptor beta chains follows, all from one sample in a study of vaccination and CD4 T cells after COVID-19. TCRdb itself ran the PCR reads through MiXCR, one entry per CDR3 protein. Here the sample spans 9,000 to 15,000 distinct CDR3 sequences, around three fifths being singletons. For these receptors, no antigen is known. Material for sequencing was CD4+ T cells from blood, cultured in vitro. The receptors here all came from a human donor who had recovered from COVID-19. The CDR3 runs from the conserved cysteine through the conserved F or W. D genes are given only for firm matches.

>TRBV3-1|-|TRBJ1-5|15
CASSQDLGTWQPQHF
TGTGCCAGCAGCCAAGATCTAGGGACCTGGCAGCCCCAGCATTTT
>TRBV7-9|-|TRBJ1-5|13
CASSRGRDQPQHF
TGTGCCAGCAGCCGCGGCAGGGATCAGCCCCAGCATTTT
>TRBV28|-|TRBJ1-1|14
CASNLHGGGTEAFF
TGTGCCAGCAACCTACATGGCGGCGGGACTGAAGCTTTCTTT
>TRBV6-1|TRBD1|TRBJ1-4|16
CASSEVDGTGEEKLFF
TGTGCCAGCAGTGAAGTTGATGGGACAGGGGAGGAAAAACTGTTTTTT
>TRBV20-1|-|TRBJ2-5|14
CSASRQSLQETQYF
TGCAGTGCTAGTCGGCAGTCTCTTCAAGAGACCCAGTACTTC
>TRBV20-1|TRBD2|TRBJ2-1|15
CSARLTSGVRDEQFF
TGCAGTGCTAGATTGACTAGCGGAGTCAGGGATGAGCAGTTCTTC
>TRBV2|TRBD1|TRBJ2-2|14
CASRTGLSTGELFF
TGTGCCAGCAGGACAGGGTTGTCCACCGGGGAGCTGTTTTTT
>TRBV2|TRBD2|TRBJ2-5|15
CASSALAGYGETQYF
TGTGCCAGCAGTGCACTAGCGGGATATGGAGAGACCCAGTACTTC
>TRBV6-5|TRBD1|TRBJ1-2|16
CASSYSWTGGNYGYTF
TGTGCCAGCAGTTACTCCTGGACAGGGGGCAACTATGGCTACACCTTC
>TRBV29-1|-|TRBJ2-7|15
CSVEDLSGPSYEQYF
TGCAGCGTTGAAGATCTTAGCGGACCCTCCTACGAGCAGTACTTC